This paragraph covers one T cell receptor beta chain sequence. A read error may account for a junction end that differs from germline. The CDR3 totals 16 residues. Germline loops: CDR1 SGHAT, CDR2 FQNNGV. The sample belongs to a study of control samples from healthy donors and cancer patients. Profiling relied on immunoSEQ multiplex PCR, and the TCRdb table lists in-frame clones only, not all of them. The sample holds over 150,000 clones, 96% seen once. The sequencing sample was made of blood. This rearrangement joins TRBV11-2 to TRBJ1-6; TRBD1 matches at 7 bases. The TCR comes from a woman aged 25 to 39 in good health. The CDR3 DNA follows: TGTGCCAGCAGGTTAGGGACAGCTTATTCGAGTTCACCCCTCCACTTT. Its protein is CASRLGTAYSSSPLHF. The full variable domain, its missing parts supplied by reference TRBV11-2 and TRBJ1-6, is EAGVAQSPRYKIIEKRQSVAFWCNPISGHATLYWYQQILGQGPKLLIQFQNNGVVDDSQLPKDRFSAERLKGVDSTLKIQPAKLEDSAVYLCASRLGTAYSSSPLHFGNGTRLTVT.